This is a list of T cell receptor beta chains from one sample in a study of blood T cell repertoires in COVID-19. Measured with immunoSEQ multiplex PCR; TCRdb has only the in-frame clones, and not every one. The repertoire has approximately 250,000 clones, almost 85% of them found once; the top ten carry approximately 9.1%. Sample: PBMCs or T cells enriched from blood (not recorded which). All receptors derive from a woman between 45 and 60 years old with acute COVID-19. Each CDR3 is given with its conserved first and last residue. D genes are given only for firm matches. The size entry is marked missing in some rows and otherwise reads once, few, many or a size class.

v_call	clone_size	j_call	d_call	cdr3_aa	cdr3_nt
TRBV5-5	NA	TRBJ1-4	NA	CASSSYGVGEKLFF	TGTGCCAGCAGCTCTTACGGAGTCGGAGAAAAACTGTTTTTT
TRBV5-1	NA	TRBJ1-3	NA	CASSLYAESSGNTIYF	TGCGCCAGCAGCTTGTATGCGGAGAGCTCTGGAAACACCATATATTTT
TRBV30	NA	TRBJ2-7	NA	CAWSGTTVVEQYF	TGTGCCTGGAGTGGAACGACAGTAGTCGAGCAGTACTTC
TRBV4-3	NA	TRBJ2-1	TRBD2	CASSPDPPGGGRRNEQFF	TGCGCCAGCAGCCCCGACCCTCCCGGCGGGGGGCGTCGGAATGAGCAGTTCTTC
TRBV18	NA	TRBJ2-3	TRBD2	CASSPLGLAGGPSETDTQYF	TGTGCCAGCTCACCGCTAGGACTAGCGGGGGGGCCTAGTGAGACAGATACGCAGTATTTT
TRBV9	NA	TRBJ1-3	NA	CASSVGQRDGNTIYF	TGTGCCAGCAGCGTAGGGCAGAGGGATGGAAACACCATATATTTT
TRBV3-1/TRBV3-2	few	TRBJ2-5	TRBD1	CASSAGTGQETQYF	TGTGCCAGCAGCGCCGGGACAGGGCAAGAGACCCAGTACTTC
TRBV14	few	TRBJ1-4	NA	CASSQNSEKLFF	TGTGCCAGCAGCCAAAACAGTGAAAAACTGTTTTTT
TRBV24-1	NA	TRBJ2-7	TRBD1	CATSPGQGAHEQYF	TGTGCCACCAGTCCGGGACAGGGTGCCCACGAGCAGTACTTC
TRBV5-4	NA	TRBJ1-2	NA	CASSPQQNYGYTF	TGTGCCAGCAGCCCTCAACAAAACTATGGCTACACCTTC
TRBV6-6	NA	TRBJ1-2	TRBD1	CASSVQGAEGYTF	TGTGCCAGCAGTGTACAGGGGGCAGAAGGCTACACCTTC
TRBV2	NA	TRBJ1-4	NA	CASSPGVGTSGEKLFF	TGTGCCAGCAGTCCAGGGGTCGGGACAAGTGGTGAAAAACTGTTTTTT
TRBV10-3	NA	TRBJ1-6	NA	CAIRQGLVNSPLHF	TGTGCCATCAGGCAGGGGCTCGTCAATTCACCCCTCCACTTT
TRBV9	few	TRBJ2-7	TRBD2	CASSVGGTSGGSYEQYF	TGTGCCAGCAGCGTAGGCGGTACTAGCGGGGGGAGCTACGAGCAGTACTTC
TRBV5-1	NA	TRBJ1-1	NA	CASSADSLTEAFF	TGCGCCAGCAGCGCAGACAGCCTCACTGAAGCTTTCTTT
TRBV27	NA	TRBJ2-5	NA	CASKVGGAETQYF	TGTGCCAGCAAAGTTGGGGGGGCGGAGACCCAGTACTTC
TRBV7-2	NA	TRBJ2-7	TRBD1	CASSLQDRRRSEQYF	TGTGCCAGCAGCTTACAGGACAGGCGGAGGTCCGAGCAGTACTTC
TRBV7-2	NA	TRBJ1-2	NA	CASSSQGSYGYTF	TGTGCCAGCAGCTCACAGGGTAGCTATGGCTACACCTTC
TRBV16	NA	TRBJ1-2	TRBD1	CASSPPGQDNYGYTF	TGTGCCAGCAGCCCACCGGGACAGGATAACTATGGCTACACCTTC
TRBV9	once	TRBJ1-4	NA	CASSVGRGDEKLFF	TGTGCCAGCAGCGTGGGCAGGGGAGACGAAAAACTGTTTTTT
TRBV5-1	NA	TRBJ2-5	TRBD2	CASSLEGTSGGGYQETQYF	TGCGCCAGCAGCTTGGAAGGGACTAGCGGGGGCGGGTACCAAGAGACCCAGTACTTC
TRBV12-3/TRBV12-4	NA	TRBJ1-5	NA	CASSFSGNQPQHF	TGTGCCAGCAGTTTTTCAGGTAATCAGCCCCAGCATTTT
TRBV2	NA	TRBJ1-5	TRBD1	CASSLGQGNQPQHF	TGTGCCAGCAGTTTGGGACAGGGCAATCAGCCCCAGCATTTT
TRBV4-1	NA	TRBJ2-7	NA	CASSLGWAGVQTYEQYF	TGCGCCAGCAGCCTCGGGTGGGCAGGGGTTCAGACTTACGAGCAGTACTTC
TRBV30	NA	TRBJ1-1	NA	CAWSRVVNTEAFF	TGTGCCTGGTCCAGGGTAGTGAACACTGAAGCTTTCTTT
TRBV10-2	NA	TRBJ1-1	NA	CASSGQNTEAFF	TGCGCCAGCAGTGGACAGAACACTGAAGCTTTCTTT
TRBV19	NA	TRBJ2-5	NA	CASSLTSQETQYF	TGTGCCAGTAGTCTTACTAGCCAAGAGACCCAGTACTTC
TRBV28	NA	TRBJ2-2	TRBD1	CASSKPGGGSGELFF	TGTGCCAGCAGCAAACCAGGGGGTGGGTCCGGGGAGCTGTTTTTT
TRBV9	once	TRBJ1-1	NA	CASSKSAWTSTEAFF	TGTGCCAGCAGCAAGAGTGCCTGGACTTCCACTGAAGCTTTCTTT
TRBV29-1	NA	TRBJ1-4	NA	CSAYFATNEKLFF	TGCAGCGCCTACTTTGCAACTAATGAAAAACTGTTTTTT
TRBV19	few	TRBJ1-2	NA	CASKVGGQYGYTF	TGTGCCAGTAAGGTCGGCGGACAATATGGCTACACCTTC
TRBV19	NA	TRBJ1-2	NA	CASSIEPFRQGGYGYTF	TGTGCCAGTAGTATAGAACCTTTCAGGCAGGGCGGCTATGGCTACACCTTC
TRBV19	NA	TRBJ1-2	NA	CASTDDRSHNGNYGYTF	TGTGCCAGTACCGACGATCGGTCGCATAACGGGAACTATGGCTACACCTTC
TRBV25-1	NA	TRBJ2-2	NA	CASSDQGTGELFF	TGTGCCAGCAGTGACCAGGGGACCGGGGAGCTGTTTTTT
TRBV19	NA	TRBJ1-1	TRBD1	CASSASQGEGTEAFF	TGTGCCAGTAGTGCCTCACAGGGGGAGGGGACTGAAGCTTTCTTT
TRBV7-9	NA	TRBJ2-3	NA	CASSLNGQADTQYF	TGTGCCAGCAGCTTAAACGGCCAGGCAGATACGCAGTATTTT
TRBV3-1/TRBV3-2	once	TRBJ2-2	NA	CASSPQMDSFTGELFF	TGTGCCAGCAGCCCGCAAATGGACAGTTTCACCGGGGAGCTGTTTTTT
TRBV5-1	NA	TRBJ1-2	NA	CASSLQGDGYTF	TGCGCCAGCAGCTTGCAGGGTGATGGCTACACCTTC
TRBV12-3/TRBV12-4	NA	TRBJ1-1	NA	CASSFGAGGPFF	TGTGCCAGCAGTTTCGGAGCGGGGGGTCCTTTCTTT
TRBV30	NA	TRBJ2-1	NA	CAWGQPYPRDEQFF	TGTGCCTGGGGCCAACCTTACCCTCGAGATGAGCAGTTCTTC
TRBV7-2	NA	TRBJ2-7	NA	CASSSAGRGEQYF	TGTGCCAGCAGCTCCGCCGGGCGGGGCGAGCAGTACTTC
TRBV5-1	NA	TRBJ1-2	TRBD1	CASRLNRQGLGGYTF	TGCGCCAGCAGATTAAACCGACAGGGTTTAGGTGGCTACACCTTC